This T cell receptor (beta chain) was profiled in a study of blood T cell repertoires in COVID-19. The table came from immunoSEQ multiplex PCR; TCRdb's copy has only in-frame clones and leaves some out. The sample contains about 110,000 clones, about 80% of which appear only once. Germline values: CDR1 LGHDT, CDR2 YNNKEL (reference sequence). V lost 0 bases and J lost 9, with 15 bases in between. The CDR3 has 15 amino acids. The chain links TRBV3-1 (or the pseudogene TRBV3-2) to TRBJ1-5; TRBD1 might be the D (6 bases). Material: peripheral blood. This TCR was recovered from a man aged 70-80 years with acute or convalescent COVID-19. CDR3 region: CASSQDTTGTLPQHF. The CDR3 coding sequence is TGTGCCAGCAGCCAAGATACGACAGGTACTCTGCCCCAGCATTTT.